This TCR beta chain was sequenced in a study of neurological immune-mediated disorders. This clonotype was counted at least ten times. Its antigen is undetermined. Points from the study as a whole: None of the CDR3 amino acid sequences of expanded clones were shared across subjects, and this suggested private repertoires in all groups. The study phylogenetically grouped the repertoires of 18 of 34 multiple sclerosis patients into one related-CDR3 cluster, a possible signature.

CDR1 DFQATT and CDR2 SNEGSKA come from the germline V gene (reference sequence). Trimming took 5 bases from V and 8 from J; bases not matched to a gene: 7. The CDR3 is 13 amino acids. The team produced cDNA through 5'RACE using 10-nucleotide random UMIs. From the 5' RACE reads, TCRdb called clonotypes with MiXCR, one entry per CDR3 protein. This sample has 60,000 to 80,000 distinct CDR3 sequences, with around 4.8% found just once. This chain uses TRBV20-1 with TRBJ2-4, with 9 positions matching TRBD1. This TCR derives from a woman aged 45 to 65 with multiple sclerosis. The sample comprised PBMCs. The CDR3 DNA sequence: TGCAGTGCTGCCGGGACAGGGTTGGACATTCAGTACTTC. Amino acids: CSAAGTGLDIQYF.